These T cell receptor beta chains were read from a single sample in a study of CD8 T cells in Susac syndrome. TCRdb processed the immunoSEQ multiplex PCR reads anew with MiXCR; each CDR3 protein has one entry. The sample contains about 240,000 distinct CDR3 sequences, 90% to 97% of which appear only once. The sample taken for sequencing was CD4+ T cells from PBMCs. These TCRs come from a human donor with Susac syndrome. CDR3s include the opening cysteine and the closing phenylalanine or tryptophan.

V gene	J gene	CDR3 protein
TRBV11-1	TRBJ2-4	CASSTLVAGGILAKNIQYF
TRBV30	TRBJ1-2	CAWRSGQVNYGYTF
TRBV4-1	TRBJ2-3	CASSPIGTDTQYF
TRBV29-1	TRBJ1-1	CSVVRGHLNTEAFF
TRBV29-1	TRBJ2-1	CIGGREGNEQFF
TRBV23-1	TRBJ2-1	CASLVNNEQFF
TRBV18	TRBJ2-7	CASSTERTYEQYF
TRBV20-1	TRBJ1-5	CSARVATDNQPQHF
TRBV20-1	TRBJ1-2	CSASNFRDTNYGYTF
TRBV27	TRBJ2-5	CASSLLRGHKETQYF
TRBV5-1	TRBJ1-5	CASSETGGWNQPQHF
TRBV25-1	TRBJ2-3	CASSDPGTGGSADTQYF
TRBV10-2	TRBJ2-1	CASSDFGSIDEQFF
TRBV3-1	TRBJ1-5	CASSQGGATGSNNQPQHF
TRBV29-1	TRBJ2-5	CSVERHLQETQYF
TRBV30	TRBJ1-1	CAQTGGTEAFF
TRBV29-1	TRBJ2-7	CSVETGIYEQYF